Shown below are 13 T cell receptor beta chains from a single sample sequenced in a study of breast tumors, draining lymph nodes, adjacent tissues. TCRdb processed the multiplex PCR reads anew with MiXCR; each CDR3 protein has one entry. The sample yields under 45,000 distinct CDR3 sequences, just over 35% seen once. The sequenced sample was breast tumor tissue. The receptors come from a female donor with breast cancer. Some clones in this sample may be carry-over from other donors' samples.

About this clonotype itself: Possible read error: a much larger clone is one base away. The CDR3 here is CSARELISSGELFF. The CDR3 coding sequence is TGCAGTGCTAGAGAACTAATATCCTCCGGGGAGCTGTTTTTT. The chain has TRBV20-1 and TRBJ2-2; unclear D gene. Trimming removed 0 bases at V and 6 bases at J, with 11 bases between. The germline V gene has CDR1 DFQATT and CDR2 SNEGSKA (reference sequence). The CDR3 covers 14 residues.

The chain carries TRBV5-1 and TRBJ2-3, with TRBD2 matching 8 bases. Trimming at V came to 2 bases and at J to 3 bases, leaving 8 bases not matched to a gene. The V gene's germline CDR1 is SGHRS and CDR2 YFSETQ. The CDR3 runs to 16 residues. CDR3 amino acids: CASSFRAGVGTDTQYF. As DNA, the CDR3 is TGCGCCAGCAGCTTTAGAGCGGGAGTGGGGACAGATACGCAGTATTTT.

This clonotype has just one count. A much larger clone differs by one base, so this may be a read error. This chain links TRBV20-1 with TRBJ2-2; D is unclear. CDR3 length equals 16 residues. Looked up from germline, CDR1 is DFQATT and CDR2 is SNEGSKA (reference sequence). V was clipped by 4 bases and J by 4 bases, with 19 bases between them. CDR3: CSAIRPARVGTGELFF. In DNA form, the CDR3 reads TGCAGTGCTATTCGACCAGCGAGAGTTGGCACCGGGGAGCTGTTTTTT.

In this sample, this clonotype turned up many times. V and J are TRBV29-1 and TRBJ2-3; D might be TRBD1 (5 bases). The germline CDR1 and CDR2 sequences are SQVTM and ANQGSEA. Trimming removed 4 bases at V and 3 bases at J, with 11 bases between. This CDR3 contains 13 residues. Written as DNA, the CDR3 is TGCAGCGTTGCCGGCAGGGTAACAGATACGCAGTATTTT. This codes for CSVAGRVTDTQYF.

This clonotype was found many times. The V call is TRBV19, the J call TRBJ2-1; D unresolved. The V end lost 0 bases, the J end lost 3 bases, and 3 bases lay between the germline ends. The CDR3 has 13 residues. CDR1 is LNHDA and CDR2 is SQIVND in the germline V gene (reference sequence). For the CDR3, the DNA is TGTGCCAGTAGTATAGACTACTACAATGAGCAGTTCTTC. Its protein is CASSIDYYNEQFF.

This clonotype was seen at least ten times. The chain employs TRBV24-1 and TRBJ2-5; 7 bases line up with TRBD1. The CDR3 totals 15 residues. From germline, CDR1 is KGHDR and CDR2 SFDVKD. Trimming cost V 2 bases and J 4 bases; bases outside gene matches: 6. CDR3 in amino acids: CATSDSTGPRETQYF. DNA for the CDR3: TGTGCCACCAGTGATTCGACAGGGCCCCGAGAGACCCAGTACTTC.

This clonotype has ten or more counts. This rearrangement joins TRBV30 to TRBJ2-5; D unresolved. Trimming removed 0 bases from V and 5 bases from J, with 4 bases in between. Germline V gene sequence: CDR1 GTSNPN, CDR2 SVGIG (reference sequence). CDR3 size: 11 residues. CDR3 DNA: TGTGCCTGGAGTGTAATGGAGACCCAGTACTTC. It encodes CAWSVMETQYF.

In its sample, this clonotype was seen many times. The chain couples TRBV28 to TRBJ1-6; TRBD1 is a possible D gene (5 bases). V was shortened by 4 bases and J by 7 bases, with 14 bases between the two germline ends. The germline CDR1 and CDR2 sequences are MDHEN and SYDVKM. The CDR3 has 15 amino acids. For the CDR3, the DNA is TGTGCCAGCAGTTCACCGGACACGATGAATTCACCCCTCCACTTT. Amino acid sequence: CASSSPDTMNSPLHF.

The chain combines TRBV7-9 with TRBJ2-1, with D possibly matching TRBD2 (5 bases). The CDR3 has 14 amino acids. Germline V gene data show CDR1 as SEHNR and CDR2 as FQNEAQ (reference sequence). V was pared by 4 bases and J by 2 bases, with 9 bases between. CDR3 residues: CASSSTGTYNEQFF. The DNA for the CDR3 is TGTGCCAGCAGCTCGACCGGGACCTACAATGAGCAGTTCTTC.

The CDR3 coding sequence is TGTGCCAGCAGTTTTCAGGGACCGGCTCAGCCCCAGCATTTT. Translation gives CASSFQGPAQPQHF. The chain joins TRBV27 to TRBJ1-5; TRBD1 might be the D (5 bases). From germline, CDR1 is MNHEY and CDR2 SMNVEV (reference sequence). CDR3 length equals 14 residues. V gave up 3 bases and J gave up 6 bases, with 12 bases separating them.

V usage is TRBV20-1 and J usage is TRBJ2-7; D ambiguous. V shed 4 bases and J shed 3 bases, with 7 bases lying between them. Germline-derived CDR1 and CDR2 are DFQATT and SNEGSKA (reference sequence). The CDR3 consists of 11 residues. DNA of the CDR3: TGCAGTGCTAAAGACGGCTACGAGCAGTACTTC. This gives the protein CSAKDGYEQYF.

This clonotype was picked up many times. The V call is TRBV7-2, the J call TRBJ2-2; D uncertain. CDR1 is SGHTA and CDR2 is FQGNSA in the germline V gene. This CDR3 is 11 amino acids long. V lost 0 bases, J lost 7 bases, and 0 bases lay in between. As DNA, the CDR3 is TGTGCCAGCAGCTTAGCCGGGGAGCTGTTTTTT. Protein sequence: CASSLAGELFF.

This clonotype is judged medium-sized. The V call is TRBV11-2, the J call TRBJ2-1; 7 nucleotides line up with TRBD2. CDR1 and CDR2 (germline): SGHAT, FQNNGV. Trimming removed 2 bases from V and 5 bases from J; junction bases left unmatched: 6. The CDR3 runs to 15 residues. The CDR3 here is CASSLQAGVHNEQFF. CDR3 sequence (DNA): TGTGCCAGCAGCTTACAGGCGGGAGTCCACAATGAGCAGTTCTTC.